These T cell receptor beta chains were read from a single sample in a study of CD8 T cells in Susac syndrome. MiXCR, run by TCRdb on the immunoSEQ multiplex PCR reads, gives a single entry per CDR3 protein. The sample consists of more than 130,000 distinct CDR3 sequences, 94% of them appearing once. The source material was CD8+ T cells from PBMCs. Receptors originate from a human donor in good health. Both conserved end residues are part of each CDR3. Fields, in order: V gene, clone size, CDR3 protein. Expanded clones are given a class, and other clones once, few, many or no size at all.

>TRBV6-6|-
CASRKVGARTDTQYF
>TRBV27|-
CASSWPNTGELFF
>TRBV19|-
CASTAGTLYNEQFF
>TRBV20-1|-
CSARDPGAQENYGYTF
>TRBV27|-
CASSLVWDSFSYEQYF
>TRBV27|-
CASSLSHPREQYF
>TRBV12-3/TRBV12-4|-
CASSIRGGETQYF
>TRBV9|-
CASSLGQGTSETQYF
>TRBV20-1|-
CSARYREGPGEQYF
>TRBV27|few
CASSPTGHEQFF
>TRBV7-7|-
CASSRDVSYEQYF
>TRBV4-1|-
CASSQEQGHEQYF
>TRBV4-3|-
CASSQAIGLAGSYEQYF
>TRBV15|-
CATSRGQVGEQYF
>TRBV25-1|-
CATEGTVSEAFF
>TRBV20-1|-
CSARRRDSYEQYF
>TRBV19|once
CASSGTGSGTDTQYF
>TRBV27|once
CASSVRLTGEHGYTF
>TRBV29-1|once
CSVESGPNNEQFF
>TRBV4-3|-
CASSPGVLPDTQYF
>TRBV19|-
CASSLGQGRYNEQFF
>TRBV6-2/TRBV6-3|once
CASTSGPRGDEQFF
>TRBV5-4|-
CASSLEAGGLDEQYF
>TRBV30|-
CAWNSGLAGLTDTQYF
>TRBV27|-
CASSTGARVYEQYF
>TRBV7-9|-
CASSQGVETPNYGYTF
>TRBV24-1|-
CATSDFQEQFF
>TRBV27|-
CASSTGRPGETQYF
>TRBV20-1|-
CSAGVAPQETQYF
>TRBV5-1|-
CASSFNRGETQYF
>TRBV12-3/TRBV12-4|few
CASSHGTSGYEQYF
>TRBV28|-
CASSPPLSYEQYF
>TRBV28|once
CASQGRVLGVSNEQYF
>TRBV7-9|-
CASSTGQGSTEAFF
>TRBV12-5|-
CASGWRYNEQFF
>TRBV7-2|-
CASRSLNEQFF
>TRBV5-1|-
CASSLSLGSTATGELFF
>TRBV20-1|-
CGWREGGDTQYF
>TRBV30|-
CAWSTGLGNTEAFF
>TRBV29-1|-
CSDTLTGLNEQFF
>TRBV28|-
CASSSPLEETQYF
>TRBV6-5|few
CASSYLLVGYNEQFF
>TRBV29-1|-
CSVELAYASYEQYF
>TRBV27|-
CASSYTPGYEQYF
>TRBV6-5|-
CASSQTGSLYGYTF
>TRBV27|-
CASSLQGDYEQYF
>TRBV11-3|-
CASSGTGADTQYF
>TRBV7-9|-
CASSRDPEETQYF
>TRBV20-1|-
CRVVSDRVKLDEQFF
>TRBV11-2|-
CASSLFVNEQFF